Listed here are 5 T cell receptor beta chains from one sample, sequenced in a study of cytomegalovirus exposure and HLA in healthy donors. The study ran its PCR with 60 Vbeta and 13 Jbeta primers. TCRdb's copy holds only in-frame clones and misses some; the assay was immunoSEQ multiplex PCR. The data hold tens of thousands of clones, with about four fifths observed a single time. The sequenced material came from PBMCs. These receptors originate from a young woman in good health and CMV-seronegative.

DNA for the CDR3: TGTGCCAGTAGTATAGAAGACAGGGGTCCGTGGAATGAGCAGTTCTTC. It codes for CASSIEDRGPWNEQFF. The chain is built from TRBV19 and TRBJ2-1; 8 nucleotides align to TRBD1. Germline CDR1 reads LNHDA; CDR2 reads SQIVND (reference sequence). The CDR3 has 16 amino acids. V gave up 0 bases and J gave up 7 bases; unmatched junction bases: 8. Full variable domain (remainder filled in from reference TRBV19 and TRBJ2-1): DGGITQSPKYLFRKEGQNVTLSCEQNLNHDAMYWYRQDPGQGLRLIYYSQIVNDFQKGDIAEGYSVSREKKESFPLTVTSAQKNPTAFYLCASSIEDRGPWNEQFFGPGTRLTVL.

The V call is TRBV7-8, the J call TRBJ2-7; TRBD2 is a possible D gene (5 bases). In germline, CDR1 is SGHVS, CDR2 FQNEAQ. This CDR3 is 12 amino acids long. Trimming cost V 3 bases and J 6 bases, with 9 bases left between them. CDR3 nucleotides: TGTGCCAGCAGCTTGAGAGGGAGCGAGCAGTACTTC. Amino acids: CASSLRGSEQYF.

The CDR3 DNA is TGTGCCAGCAGTGAAGCGAGGTACGAGCAGTACTTC. Amino acid sequence: CASSEARYEQYF. V gene TRBV6-5 combines with J gene TRBJ2-7; no clear D gene. In germline, CDR1 is MNHEY, CDR2 SVGAGI. CDR3 length: 12 residues. Trimming left V 5 bases short and J 4 bases short, with 9 bases between.

The CDR3 spells CASSRLAGSQQGNEQFF. The CDR3 region has the DNA TGCGCCAGCAGTCGACTAGCGGGATCCCAGCAGGGCAATGAGCAGTTCTTC. The chain carries TRBV5-1 and TRBJ2-1; TRBD2 matches 11 bases. Germline V gene data show CDR1 as SGHRS and CDR2 as YFSETQ. J gave up 6 bases and V 5 bases, and 13 bases lay outside the gene matches. This CDR3 is built from 17 residues.

The chain links TRBV27 to TRBJ2-7; TRBD1 agrees at 7 bases. Germline V lookup: CDR1 MNHEY, CDR2 SMNVEV (reference sequence). With V trimmed by 5 bases and J by 2 bases, 9 bases remained unmatched. The CDR3 has 15 amino acids. DNA of the CDR3: TGTGCCAGCAGTATGACAGGGAATAGGGCCTACGAGCAGTACTTC. Its protein is CASSMTGNRAYEQYF.